These 7 T cell receptor beta chains came from one sample sequenced in a study of cytomegalovirus exposure and HLA in healthy donors. The PCR made use of 60 Vbeta and 13 Jbeta primers. Clones were read by immunoSEQ multiplex PCR, and TCRdb kept only the in-frame ones, dropping some. Among tens of thousands of clones, roughly 80% were seen once, and the ten largest hold about 5.5%. Sequenced sample: PBMCs. These receptors originate from a male donor in good health and CMV-seropositive.

This chain joins TRBV5-1 and TRBJ1-4; 7 bases are shared with TRBD1. V was clipped by 1 base and J by 6 bases; unmatched bases: 6. Per the germline V gene, CDR1 is SGHRS and CDR2 is YFSETQ. The CDR3 has 15 amino acids. CDR3 DNA sequence: TGCGCCAGCAGCTTGAACGGCAGGGGGGATGAAAAACTGTTTTTT. It is translated as CASSLNGRGDEKLFF.

The genes are TRBV6-5 and TRBJ2-7; D possibly corresponds to TRBD1 (6 bases). Germline CDR1 MNHEY, CDR2 SVGAGI. This CDR3 has 14 residues. V lost 5 bases, J lost 0 bases, and 11 bases lay in between. The CDR3 DNA sequence: TGTGCCAGCAGTACCCAGGGGAGCTCCTACGAGCAGTACTTC. This gives the protein CASSTQGSSYEQYF.

This clone was detected a few times. V usage is TRBV6-5 and J usage is TRBJ2-2, with TRBD1 matching 9 bases. Germline CDR1 MNHEY, CDR2 SVGAGI. V gave up 6 bases and J gave up 6 bases; unmatched junction bases: 5. This CDR3 region has 14 residues. CDR3 DNA sequence: TGTGCCAGCAGAGGGACAGGGTTGGCCGGGGAGCTGTTTTTT. This codes for CASRGTGLAGELFF.

The chain is built from TRBV27 and TRBJ1-5, with a weak D call TRBD1 (5 bases). Per germline, CDR1 MNHEY and CDR2 SMNVEV (reference sequence). The CDR3 runs 14 residues. The V gene lost 5 bases and the J gene lost 2 bases, with 10 bases spanning the gap. Written as DNA, the CDR3 is TGTGCCAGCAGTCCGGGGGTGGGCAATCAGCCCCAGCATTTT. Protein sequence: CASSPGVGNQPQHF.

This chain links TRBV29-1 with TRBJ1-3; tentatively, D is TRBD1 (6 bases). The CDR3 length is 15 residues. The germline V gene encodes CDR1 SQVTM and CDR2 ANQGSEA. Trimming pared 6 bases from V and 2 bases from J, leaving 17 bases between. The CDR3 nucleotides read TGCAGCGTGGTGACAGGAGCTTCTCCTGGAAACACCATATATTTT. It yields the protein CSVVTGASPGNTIYF.

The chain has TRBV9 and TRBJ1-6, with 8 bases that match TRBD1. The CDR3 loop spans 17 amino acids. The ends lost 3 bases at V and 4 bases at J; junction bases unmatched: 9. The germline V gene encodes CDR1 SGDLS and CDR2 YYNGEE. The CDR3: CASSALGQATYNSPLHF. In DNA form, the CDR3 reads TGTGCCAGCAGCGCCCTGGGACAGGCGACATATAATTCACCCCTCCACTTT.

CDR3: CASSPRQDSNQPQHF. The CDR3 DNA sequence: TGTGCCAGTAGTCCCCGACAGGACAGCAATCAGCCCCAGCATTTT. The chain links TRBV19 to TRBJ1-5; weak D call: TRBD1 (6 bases). CDR1 is LNHDA and CDR2 is SQIVND in the germline V gene (reference sequence). V gave up 5 bases and J gave up 1 base, with 12 bases separating them. This CDR3 spans 15 amino acids.